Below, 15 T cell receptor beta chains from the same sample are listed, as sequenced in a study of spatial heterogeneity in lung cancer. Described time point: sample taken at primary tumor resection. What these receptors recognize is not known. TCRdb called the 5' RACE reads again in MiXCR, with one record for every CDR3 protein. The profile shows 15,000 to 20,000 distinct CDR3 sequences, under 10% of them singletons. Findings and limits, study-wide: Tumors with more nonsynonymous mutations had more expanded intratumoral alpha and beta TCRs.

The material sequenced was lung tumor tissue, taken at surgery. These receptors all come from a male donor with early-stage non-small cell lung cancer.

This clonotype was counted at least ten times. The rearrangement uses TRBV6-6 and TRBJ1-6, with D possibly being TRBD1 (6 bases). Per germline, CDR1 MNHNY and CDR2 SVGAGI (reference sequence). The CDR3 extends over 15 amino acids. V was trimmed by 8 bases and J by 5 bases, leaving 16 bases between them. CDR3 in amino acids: CASLFGRGDNSPLHF. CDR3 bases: TGTGCCAGCCTGTTCGGCAGGGGAGATAATTCACCCCTCCACTTT.

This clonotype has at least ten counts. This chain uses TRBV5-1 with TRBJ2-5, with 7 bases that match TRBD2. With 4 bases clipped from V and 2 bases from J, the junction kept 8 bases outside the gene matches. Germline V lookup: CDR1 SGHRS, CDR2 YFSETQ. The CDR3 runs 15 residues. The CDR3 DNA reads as TGCGCCAGCAGCCCGGGAGGCCAAAGACAAGAGACCCAGTACTTC. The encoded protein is CASSPGGQRQETQYF.

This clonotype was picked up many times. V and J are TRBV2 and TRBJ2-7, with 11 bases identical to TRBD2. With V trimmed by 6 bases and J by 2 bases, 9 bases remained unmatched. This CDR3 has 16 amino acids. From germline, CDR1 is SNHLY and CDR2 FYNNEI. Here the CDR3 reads CASRYSGGALTYEQYF. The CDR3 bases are TGTGCCAGCAGATATAGCGGGGGGGCTCTCACCTACGAGCAGTACTTC.

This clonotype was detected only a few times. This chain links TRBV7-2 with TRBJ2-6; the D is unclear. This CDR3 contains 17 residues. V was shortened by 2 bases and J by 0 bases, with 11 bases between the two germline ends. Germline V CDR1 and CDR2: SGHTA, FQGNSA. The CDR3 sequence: CASSLIYLISGANVLTF. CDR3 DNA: TGTGCCAGCAGCTTAATTTATCTGATCTCTGGGGCCAACGTCCTGACTTTC. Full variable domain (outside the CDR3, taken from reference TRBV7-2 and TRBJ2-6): GAGVSQSPSNKVTEKGKDVELRCDPISGHTALYWYRQSLGQGLEFLIYFQGNSAPDKSGLPSDRFSAERTGGSVSTLTIQRTQQEDSAVYLCASSLIYLISGANVLTFGAGSRLTVL.

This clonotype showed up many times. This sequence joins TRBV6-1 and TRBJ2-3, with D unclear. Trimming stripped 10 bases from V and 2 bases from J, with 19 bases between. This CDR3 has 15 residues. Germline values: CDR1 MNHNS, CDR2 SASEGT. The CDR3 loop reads CATHLEGYSTDTQYF. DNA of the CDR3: TGTGCCACCCACTTGGAAGGGTATTCCACAGATACGCAGTATTTT.

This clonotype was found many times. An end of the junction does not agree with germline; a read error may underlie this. CDR3 amino acids: CGSKEASNEKLFF. The DNA of the CDR3 is TGTGGCAGCAAGGAGGCCTCTAATGAAAAACTGTTTTTT. The V and J genes are TRBV5-4 and TRBJ1-4, with D unresolved. Per the germline V gene, CDR1 is SGHNT and CDR2 is YYREEE (reference sequence). The length of the CDR3 is 13 residues.

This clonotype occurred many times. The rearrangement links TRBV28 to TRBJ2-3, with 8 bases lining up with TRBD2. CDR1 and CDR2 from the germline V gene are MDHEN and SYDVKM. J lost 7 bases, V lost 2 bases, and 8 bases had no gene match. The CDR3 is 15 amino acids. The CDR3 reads CASSLGAGGRYTQYF. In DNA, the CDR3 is TGTGCCAGCAGTTTAGGGGCGGGGGGACGATATACGCAGTATTTT.

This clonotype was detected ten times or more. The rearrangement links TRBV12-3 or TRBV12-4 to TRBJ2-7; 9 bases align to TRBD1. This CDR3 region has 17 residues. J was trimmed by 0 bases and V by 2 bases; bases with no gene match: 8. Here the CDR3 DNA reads TGTGCCAGCAGTTTAACGTTGGGACAGGGAAGCTCCTACGAGCAGTACTTC. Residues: CASSLTLGQGSSYEQYF.

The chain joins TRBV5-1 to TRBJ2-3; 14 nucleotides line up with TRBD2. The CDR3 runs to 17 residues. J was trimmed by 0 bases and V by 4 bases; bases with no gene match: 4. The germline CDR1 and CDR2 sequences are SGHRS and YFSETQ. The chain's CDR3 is CASSPRTSGGSTDTQYF. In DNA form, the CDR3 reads TGCGCCAGCAGCCCCCGGACTAGCGGGGGGAGCACAGATACGCAGTATTTT.

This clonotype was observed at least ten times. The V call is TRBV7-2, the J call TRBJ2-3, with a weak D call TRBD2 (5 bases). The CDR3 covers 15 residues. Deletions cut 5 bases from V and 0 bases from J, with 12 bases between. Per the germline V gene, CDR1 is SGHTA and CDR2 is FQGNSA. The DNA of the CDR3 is TGTGCCAGCAGCCCCAGGACTGGGAGCACAGATACGCAGTATTTT. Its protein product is CASSPRTGSTDTQYF.

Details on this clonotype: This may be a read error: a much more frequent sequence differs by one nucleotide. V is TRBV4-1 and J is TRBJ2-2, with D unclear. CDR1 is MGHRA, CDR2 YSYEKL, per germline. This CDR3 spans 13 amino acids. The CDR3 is CVSSQDRIGELFF. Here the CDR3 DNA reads TGCGTCAGCAGCCAAGATCGAATAGGGGAGCTGTTTTTT.

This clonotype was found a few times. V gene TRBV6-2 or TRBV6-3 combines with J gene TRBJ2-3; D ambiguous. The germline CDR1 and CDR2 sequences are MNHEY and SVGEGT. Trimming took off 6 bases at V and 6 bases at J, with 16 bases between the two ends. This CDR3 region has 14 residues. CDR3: CASRVPGTQDTQYF. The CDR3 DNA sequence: TGTGCCAGCAGGGTCCCAGGAACCCAGGATACGCAGTATTTT.

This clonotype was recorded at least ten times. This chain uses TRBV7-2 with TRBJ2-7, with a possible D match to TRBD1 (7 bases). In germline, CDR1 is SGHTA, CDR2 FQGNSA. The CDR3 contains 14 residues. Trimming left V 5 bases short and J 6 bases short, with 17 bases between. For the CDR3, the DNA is TGTGCCAGCAGCGGACGACAGGGAGGCTCCGAGCAGTACTTC. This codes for CASSGRQGGSEQYF.

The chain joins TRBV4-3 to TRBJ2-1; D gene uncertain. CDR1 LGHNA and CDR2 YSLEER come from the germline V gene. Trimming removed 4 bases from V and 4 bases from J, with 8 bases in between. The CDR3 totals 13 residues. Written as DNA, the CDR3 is TGCGCCAGCAGCCCCCGAGTGTACAATGAGCAGTTCTTC. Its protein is CASSPRVYNEQFF.

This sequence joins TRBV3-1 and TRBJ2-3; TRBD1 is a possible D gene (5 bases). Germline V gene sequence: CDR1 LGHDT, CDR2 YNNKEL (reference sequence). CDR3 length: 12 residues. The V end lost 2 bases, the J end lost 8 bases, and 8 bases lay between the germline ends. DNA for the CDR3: TGTGCCAGCAGCCAAAAGGGGATTACGCAGTATTTT. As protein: CASSQKGITQYF.